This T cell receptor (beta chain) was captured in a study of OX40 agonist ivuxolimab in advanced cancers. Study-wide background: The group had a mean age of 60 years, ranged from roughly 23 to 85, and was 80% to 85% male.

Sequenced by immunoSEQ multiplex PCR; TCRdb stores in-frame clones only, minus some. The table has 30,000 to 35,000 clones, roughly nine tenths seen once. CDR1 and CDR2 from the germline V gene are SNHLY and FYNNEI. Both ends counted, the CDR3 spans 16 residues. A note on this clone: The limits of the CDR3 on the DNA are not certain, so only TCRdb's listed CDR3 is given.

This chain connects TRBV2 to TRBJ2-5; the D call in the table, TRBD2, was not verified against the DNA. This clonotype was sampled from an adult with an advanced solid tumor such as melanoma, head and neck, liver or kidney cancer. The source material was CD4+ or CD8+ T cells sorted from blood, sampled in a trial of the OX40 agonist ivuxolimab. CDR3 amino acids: CASSRTSGSFLETQYF.